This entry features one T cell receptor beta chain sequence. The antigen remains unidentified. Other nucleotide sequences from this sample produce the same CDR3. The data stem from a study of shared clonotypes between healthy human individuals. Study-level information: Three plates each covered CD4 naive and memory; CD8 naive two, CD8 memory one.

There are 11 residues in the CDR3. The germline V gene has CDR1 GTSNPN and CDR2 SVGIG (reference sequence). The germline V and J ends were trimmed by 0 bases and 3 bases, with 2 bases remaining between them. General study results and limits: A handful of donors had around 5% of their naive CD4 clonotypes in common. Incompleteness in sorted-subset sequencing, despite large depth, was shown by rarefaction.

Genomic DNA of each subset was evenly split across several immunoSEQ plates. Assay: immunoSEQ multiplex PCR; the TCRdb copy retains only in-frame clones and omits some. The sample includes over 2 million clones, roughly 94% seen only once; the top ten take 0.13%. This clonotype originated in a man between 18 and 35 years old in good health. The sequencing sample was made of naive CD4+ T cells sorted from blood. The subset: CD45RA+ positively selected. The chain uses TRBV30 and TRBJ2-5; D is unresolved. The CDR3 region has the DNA TGTGCCTGGAGTGTTGAAGAGACCCAGTACTTC. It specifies CAWSVEETQYF.